The 7 T cell receptor beta chains below were found in one sample sequenced in a study of CD4+ T cells in melanoma. This table comes from immunoSEQ multiplex PCR, and its TCRdb copy is limited to in-frame clones, with some not included. The table shows over 100,000 clones, with about 92% occurring only once. Sequencing was performed on peripheral blood. Every receptor here comes from a human donor with melanoma.

This clone was found once. This chain links TRBV9 with TRBJ1-3, with D maybe TRBD1 (6 bases). Germline V gives CDR1 SGDLS, CDR2 YYNGEE. Between the trimmed V and J ends, which lost 3 bases and 2 bases, there was a span of 12 bases. This CDR3 contains 15 residues. CDR3 amino acids: CASSARGGTGNTIYF. CDR3 coding DNA: TGTGCCAGCAGCGCGAGGGGGGGGACTGGAAACACCATATATTTT.

V usage is TRBV10-3 and J usage is TRBJ2-3; the match to TRBD1 covers 7 bases. CDR1 and CDR2 (germline): ENHRY, SYGVKD. This CDR3 is built from 15 residues. After removal of 4 bases from V and 3 bases from J, the junction contained 7 bases not matched to a gene. As DNA, the CDR3 is TGTGCCATCAGTGGGGGACAGACATTGACAGATACGCAGTATTTT. It codes for CAISGGQTLTDTQYF.

The chain uses TRBV5-1 and TRBJ1-5; 8 nucleotides align to TRBD1. V shed 4 bases, J shed 4 bases, and the junction held 7 bases outside the gene matches. CDR1 is SGHRS, CDR2 YFSETQ, per germline. The CDR3 covers 15 residues. CDR3 sequence reads: CASSPGTGGNQPQHF. CDR3 sequence (DNA): TGCGCCAGCAGCCCCGGGACAGGAGGGAATCAGCCCCAGCATTTT.

The chain combines TRBV5-1 with TRBJ2-3; 12 nucleotides line up with TRBD2. Germline CDR1 reads SGHRS; CDR2 reads YFSETQ. V shed 7 bases, J shed 3 bases, and the junction held 6 bases outside the gene matches. The CDR3 length is 15 residues. Written as DNA, the CDR3 is TGCGCCAGCTACGGACTAGCGGGAATGACAGATACGCAGTATTTT. Translated, it gives CASYGLAGMTDTQYF.

This clone appeared once. J is TRBJ1-2 and V is TRBV25-1; tentative D call: TRBD1 (6 bases). The germline V gene encodes CDR1 MGHDK and CDR2 SYGVNS. This CDR3 region has 13 residues. V was shortened by 6 bases and J by 4 bases, with 12 bases between the two germline ends. The CDR3 nucleotides are TGTGCCAGCAGGCAGGGGCGGGCCTATGGCTACACCTTC. It encodes CASRQGRAYGYTF.

The J gene is TRBJ2-3, the V gene TRBV9, with unresolved D. CDR1 is SGDLS, CDR2 YYNGEE, per germline. The CDR3 contains 15 residues. Trimming stripped 0 bases from V and 0 bases from J, with 8 bases between. The CDR3 DNA reads TGTGCCAGCAGCGTAGATGACTTTAGCACAGATACGCAGTATTTT. Translating it yields CASSVDDFSTDTQYF.

The chain joins TRBV7-9 to TRBJ2-1, with 8 bases fitting TRBD2. In germline, CDR1 is SEHNR, CDR2 FQNEAQ (reference sequence). After removal of 1 base from V and 7 bases from J, the junction contained 6 bases not matched to a gene. The CDR3 extends over 15 amino acids. The CDR3 bases are TGTGCCAGCAGCTTAGACGCGGGAGGCGTGAATGAGCAGTTCTTC. Translation gives CASSLDAGGVNEQFF.